This T cell receptor beta chain derives from a study of shared clonotypes between healthy human individuals (dated by TCRdb to the early 2020s). General notes on the study: Three men and two women, aged 18 to 49 years, made up the cohort. Per donor, three plates each were used for CD4 naive and CD4 memory, two for CD8 naive, and one for CD8 memory. To estimate repertoire size and how much clonotype sharing occurs between individuals, the study deeply sequenced the blood TCR repertoires of a handful of healthy adults. Different laboratories and diverse techniques were used to prepare libraries and sequence TCR repertoires, to increase sequencing depth and limit assay-specific biases. Per donor, leukapheresis produced somewhere between about 0.9 and 9 billion PBMCs. Broad study findings and their caveats: Because the study included only a small number of donors, the genetic and exposure-history diversity represented was limited. Sharing across a few donors was observed for approximately 5% of naive CD4, less than 4% of naive CD8, 2.3% of memory CD4, and around 0.4% of memory CD8 clonotypes. Naive subsets generally had larger estimated clonotype richness than memory subsets. Only blood was sampled, and tissue TCR repertoires likely differ from those in blood. Rarefaction of sorted-subset datasets indicated incomplete sequencing despite the large sequencing depth. Higher generation probabilities were observed for clonotypes shared by all four sorted-subset donors than for non-shared clonotypes. Pairwise subsampling led to the expectation that sequencing depth would affect the degree of clonotype sharing among donors.

Using the deep immunoSEQ assay, multiplex PCR amplified TCR CDR3 regions from genomic DNA. For each cell subset, the extracted genomic DNA was distributed evenly across all wells of several immunoSEQ 96-well plates, and each plate served as one replicate. For sorted subsets, around 200 ng genomic DNA, equal to tens of thousands of T cell genomes, was loaded into each replicate PCR. Purified libraries were quantified with a Qubit 3.0 fluorometer, sized on a Bioanalyzer 2100, and re-quantified with the KAPA Library Quantification kit. Every immunoSEQ 96-well plate was sequenced on a separate single-read 150-cycle Illumina NextSeq 550 flow cell. Under the source paper's analysis protocol: The immunoSEQ output contained only junctional sequences without quality scores, so filtering could not match that applied to full-length reads. Sequences were annotated with PyIR, a Python wrapper for IgBLAST v1.9, using IMGT germline references to assign V/J genes and CDR3. Reads were filtered out if the reads had weak V/J assignments (E-value above 1e-6), no CDR3, stop codons, out-of-frame junctions, or ambiguous translated residues. V3J clonotypes were defined as sequences sharing an identical inferred V gene, J gene, and CDR3 amino acid sequence. The percentage overlap between two repertoires was calculated by dividing the number of shared unique clonotypes by the size of the smaller repertoire. RTK rarefaction, the Chao1 estimator, and Recon v2.1 estimates of unobserved clonotypes were used to assess repertoire richness. OLGA was used to compute generation probabilities for all TCRbeta clonotypes that the gDNA method yielded from a handful of donors. The immuneACCESS repertoire file appears here via TCRdb, limited to in-frame rearrangements. These files lack a portion of the clones; in checked studies, under half of the deficit traces to unresolved V genes, and the cause of the others is not known. For V, J and clone size, that table is used; D and trimming come from the DNA. The sample table lists 850,000 to 1,200,000 clones, around 76% of them with a count of one. The ten largest account for roughly 1.4% of the sample.

About this clone: Its antigen is unknown. No base quality information exists; no much larger clone differs at one position.

Healthy HIV-negative adults with no recently reported acute infections or vaccinations were included as donors. All donors were Caucasian adults living in Nashville, Tennessee, USA. CD4+ T cells were enriched through magnetic negative selection, after which naive cells were positively selected on CD45RA and the remaining negative fraction served as the memory subset. After blood collection by leukapheresis, PBMCs were isolated using Ficoll-Histopaque density gradient centrifugation and then cryopreserved in the vapor phase of liquid nitrogen. Purity and quantity of every magnetically sorted T cell population were checked by analytical flow cytometry. Each sorted fraction had its genomic DNA isolated and then quantified by UV absorbance on a Nanodrop 2000c. Reading the germline V gene gives CDR1 MDHEN and CDR2 SYDVKM. Cut back by 7 bases and 1 base, the V and J ends lie 17 bases apart. Counted from cysteine to phenylalanine, this CDR3 has 16 amino acids. Of the read, only the CDR3 DNA is kept; its 48 bases are in frame from base 1.

This sequence uses TRBV28 and TRBJ2-1, with TRBD2 as a weak D call on 7 bases. The sequenced sample consisted of memory CD4+ T cells sorted from blood. The sample's cell subset or site label, decoded: CD45RA-negative fraction. The receptor's source is a man aged 18 to 29 in good health. The CDR3 sequence is CASTLGGGRSYNEQFF. The DNA is as follows: TGTGCCAGCACTCTAGGGGGGGGACGTTCCTACAATGAGCAGTTCTTC.